This T cell receptor beta chain came from a study of T cell repertoires in cytomegalovirus infection (dated by TCRdb to the late 2010s). Notes on the research overall: Because public TCR beta signatures pointed to carriage of CMV infection together with the matching HLA type, the HLA type of each donor mattered for the analysis.

V loses 3 bases, J loses 10 bases, and the germline ends lie 7 bases apart. The CDR3 starts with the cysteine, ends with the phenylalanine, and has 11 residues. The only DNA kept is the CDR3, 33 bases in frame from the first base. The germline V gene sets CDR1 to SNHLY and CDR2 to FYNNEI. Data came from an Illumina HiSeq 1500. TCRdb itself trimmed the public reads at Q25 with fastp, ran MiXCR and retained productive beta chains. For every CDR3 protein sequence, its rows merge into one entry that carries the most common genes and DNA. A total of 450,000 to 600,000 distinct CDR3 sequences appear in this sample, approximately 10% of them only once. About a tenth of the sample rests with the top ten. This clonotype has at least ten counts. What antigen it recognizes has not been identified. No base quality values were provided; no much bigger clone lies one nucleotide off. Points the paper makes about the study in general: The ex vivo response was dominated by HLA-C-restricted CMV-specific TCR beta clonotypes, which also provided the single most frequent clonotype in two of eight donors. Carriers of CMV infection plus the relevant HLA type were discriminated by the cumulative frequency of public TCR beta family members in the study cohort and in an independent 352-donor cohort.

The V and J genes are TRBV2 and TRBJ2-1; no D gene can be assigned with confidence. Sequenced input: PBMCs. The clonotype was recovered from a human donor in good health (CMV status not recorded). Some clones in this sample may be carry-over from other donors' samples. The DNA is as follows: TGTGCCAGCAGTGACCGTCGAGAGCAGTTCTTC. Its amino acids are CASSDRREQFF.